One sample yielded the 8 T cell receptor beta chains listed below, sequenced in a study of blood T cell repertoires in COVID-19. The repertoire was sequenced with immunoSEQ multiplex PCR; TCRdb's copy has only in-frame clones and lacks some. Here the sample spans about 260,000 clones, 84% being singletons. The sample was PBMCs or T cells enriched from blood (not recorded which). The receptors here all came from a man aged 30 to 39 with acute COVID-19.

The chain has TRBV5-1 and TRBJ2-1; 10 bases match TRBD1. CDR1 is SGHRS and CDR2 is YFSETQ in the germline V gene. CDR3 length equals 14 residues. Trimming removed 3 bases from V and 7 bases from J; junction bases left unmatched: 4. The DNA of the CDR3 is TGCGCCAGCAGCTCGGGACAGGGGAGGAATGAGCAGTTCTTC. It yields the protein CASSSGQGRNEQFF.

J is TRBJ1-6 and V is TRBV5-6; 8 bases align to TRBD1. Losses at the gene ends were 4 bases for V and 5 bases for J; bases not matched to a gene: 11. Germline CDR1 is SGHDT and CDR2 is YYEEEE. The CDR3 sequence is 17 residues long. CDR3 sequence reads: CASSGGQGGRDNSPLHF. CDR3 in DNA: TGTGCCAGCAGCGGCGGACAGGGCGGGAGGGATAATTCACCCCTCCACTTT.

This chain links TRBV3-1 (or the pseudogene TRBV3-2) with TRBJ2-1; 10 nucleotides match TRBD2. The germline V gene has CDR1 LGHDT and CDR2 YNNKEL (reference sequence). Trimming at V came to 4 bases and at J to 2 bases, leaving 8 bases not matched to a gene. CDR3 size: 17 residues. The CDR3 coding sequence is TGTGCCAGCAGCCGCCAGCTAGCGGGAGTTCCCTACAATGAGCAGTTCTTC. This translates into CASSRQLAGVPYNEQFF.

This sequence joins TRBV7-6 and TRBJ2-2, with D perhaps matching TRBD2 (5 bases). Germline V lookup: CDR1 SGHVS, CDR2 FNYEAQ. V shed 1 base and J shed 4 bases, with 13 bases lying between them. The CDR3 covers 16 residues. CDR3 protein: CASSLGVGVGTGELFF. CDR3 nucleotide sequence: TGTGCCAGCAGCTTAGGAGTCGGGGTGGGCACCGGGGAGCTGTTTTTT.

This clone was detected only once. The chain has TRBV18 and TRBJ1-5, with 7 bases matching TRBD1. CDR1 is KGHSH, CDR2 LQKENI, per germline. The CDR3 runs 13 residues. V trimming: 9 bases; J trimming: 5 bases; junction bases outside the gene matches: 7. The CDR3 coding sequence is TGTGCCAGTAACCGGGACAGCGATCAGCCCCAGCATTTT. Protein sequence: CASNRDSDQPQHF.

The CDR3 DNA follows: TGTGCCAGCAGTCACGGACAGGGCTACGAGCAGTACGTC. Its protein product is CASSHGQGYEQYV. The V and J genes are TRBV6-5 and TRBJ2-7, with 8 positions matching TRBD1. From germline, CDR1 is MNHEY and CDR2 SVGAGI. J lost 3 bases, V lost 5 bases, and 3 bases had no gene match. The CDR3 consists of 13 residues.

This rearrangement joins TRBV9 to TRBJ2-7; 10 bases line up with TRBD2. Germline CDR1 and CDR2: SGDLS and YYNGEE. The CDR3 is made up of 16 amino acids. Trimming took 2 bases from V and 5 from J; bases not matched to a gene: 10. The CDR3 DNA is TGTGCCAGCAGCGTGGGGGGAGCGGGAGGGCCTCACGAGCAGTACGTC. This sequence encodes CASSVGGAGGPHEQYV.

This clone was recorded once. V is TRBV25-1 and J is TRBJ1-1; possible D gene TRBD1, 5 bases. Germline CDR1 and CDR2: MGHDK and SYGVNS. The CDR3 has 13 amino acids. V lost 7 bases to trimming and J lost 8 bases, with 17 bases between them. The CDR3 bases are TGTGCCAGCAAAGGGGCCCTCGGTATCGAAGCTTTCTTT. It translates to CASKGALGIEAFF. Using reference TRBV25-1 and TRBJ1-1 for the parts outside the CDR3, the full variable domain is EADIYQTPRYLVIGTGKKITLECSQTMGHDKMYWYQQDPGMELHLIHYSYGVNSTEKGDLSSESTVSRIRTEHFPLTLESARPSHTSQYLCASKGALGIEAFFGQGTRLTVV.